Presented here are 30 T cell receptor beta chains from one specimen sequenced in a study of CD8+CD57+ T cells in acquired aplastic anemia. Sequenced patients had shown CD8+CD57+ cell expansion by flow cytometry. TCR beta VDJ combinations and CDR3 sequences were profiled from genomic DNA. TCRdb reprocessed the reads with MiXCR, giving one entry per CDR3 protein. Of 150,000 to 200,000 distinct CDR3 sequences in the sample, approximately 48% are singletons; the top ten hold 9.7%. Source material: sorted CD4+, CD8+, or CD8+CD57+ T cells (not recorded which) from PBMCs. These receptors were obtained from a human donor with aplastic anemia.

The table lists this clonotype with a count of one. This sequence joins TRBV11-3 and TRBJ2-7; 9 nucleotides match TRBD1. The V segment lost 6 bases and the J segment 2 bases; nucleotides outside the gene matches: 8. Germline assignment: CDR1 SGHNT and CDR2 YENEEA. This CDR3 comprises 15 residues. CDR3 sequence: CASSRQGGKAYEQYF. The CDR3 nucleotides are TGTGCCAGCAGTCGACAGGGGGGAAAAGCCTACGAGCAGTACTTC.

In the case of this clonotype: The junction differs from germline at one of its ends, possibly a read error. The chain employs TRBV15 and TRBJ1-5; no clear D. This CDR3 spans 13 amino acids. Germline-derived CDR1 and CDR2 are LNHNV and YYDKDF (reference sequence). CDR3 protein: CATSSPSGSAQHF. CDR3 bases: TGCGCCACCAGCAGTCCCTCTGGGTCAGCCCAGCATTTT.

The rearrangement links TRBV6-1 to TRBJ1-2; D remains ambiguous. Trimming took off 2 bases at V and 6 bases at J, with 16 bases between the two ends. This CDR3 region has 15 residues. CDR1 is MNHNS, CDR2 SASEGT, per germline. For the CDR3, the DNA is TGTGCCAGCAGTGAAAAGTGGCGGTCCAAGGATGGCTACACCTTC. It yields the protein CASSEKWRSKDGYTF.

The chain is built from TRBV7-6 and TRBJ2-5, with D perhaps assigned TRBD1 or TRBD2 (5 bases each). The V end lost 1 base, the J end lost 5 bases, and 14 bases lay between the germline ends. The V gene's germline CDR1 is SGHVS and CDR2 FNYEAQ. The CDR3 is 15 amino acids. CDR3 amino acids: CASSLDEGRVETQYF. The CDR3 DNA reads TGTGCCAGCAGCTTAGATGAGGGCAGGGTTGAGACCCAGTACTTC.

This clonotype has a single count. The CDR3 DNA reads as TGTGCCAGCATCTTCACAGGGGAGTCGGGAAAACTGTTTTTT. This gives the protein CASIFTGESGKLFF. The chain recombines TRBV2 with TRBJ1-4; TRBD1 agrees at 7 bases. CDR1 and CDR2 from the germline V gene are SNHLY and FYNNEI. The CDR3 loop spans 14 amino acids. Trimming took 7 bases from V and 10 from J; bases not matched to a gene: 12. The complete variable domain, with remaining parts taken from reference TRBV2 and TRBJ1-4, reads EPEVTQTPSHQVTQMGQEVILRCVPISNHLYFYWYRQILGQKVEFLVSFYNNEISEKSEIFDDQFSVERPDGSNFTLKIRSTKLEDSAMYFCASIFTGESGKLFFGSGTQLSVL.

This clonotype has ten or more counts. The chain joins TRBV24-1 to TRBJ2-4; perhaps TRBD2 as D (5 bases). This CDR3 contains 14 residues. Germline V gene sequence: CDR1 KGHDR, CDR2 SFDVKD. Trimming stripped 4 bases from V and 8 bases from J, with 14 bases between. This chain's CDR3 is CATSESGYGDIQYF. As DNA, the CDR3 is TGTGCCACCAGTGAGAGCGGTTATGGGGACATTCAGTACTTC.

The CDR3 nucleotides are TGTGCCACCAGCAGAGCCACAGATACGCAGTATTTT. Protein sequence: CATSRATDTQYF. This chain joins TRBV15 and TRBJ2-3; D remains ambiguous. The CDR3 runs 12 residues. Trimming left V 1 base short and J 2 bases short, with 1 base between. Germline V CDR1 and CDR2: LNHNV, YYDKDF (reference sequence). Together with reference TRBV15 and TRBJ2-3, the CDR3 gives the full variable domain: DAMVIQNPRYQVTQFGKPVTLSCSQTLNHNVMYWYQQKSSQAPKLLFHYYDKDFNNEADTPDNFQSRRPNTSFCFLDIRSPGLGDTAMYLCATSRATDTQYFGPGTRLTVL.

This clonotype was counted many times. The chain combines TRBV30 with TRBJ2-7; 12 nucleotides align to TRBD2. The CDR3 sequence is 14 residues long. V dropped 3 bases and J dropped 9; count of bases not matched to a gene: 9. CDR1 GTSNPN and CDR2 SVGIG come from the germline V gene (reference sequence). CDR3 region: CAWSGLAGGLWQYF. The DNA for the CDR3 is TGTGCCTGGAGCGGCCTAGCGGGAGGGCTATGGCAGTACTTC.

The sample holds a few counts of this clonotype. V usage is TRBV7-7 and J usage is TRBJ2-1; D remains ambiguous. The CDR3 is made up of 11 amino acids. The V gene's germline CDR1 is SSHAT and CDR2 FNYEAQ (reference sequence). V gave up 5 bases and J gave up 8 bases, with 7 bases separating them. The CDR3, as DNA: TGTGCCAGCAGCCTAACTCATGAGCAGTTCTTC. This gives the protein CASSLTHEQFF.

The chain joins TRBV4-2 to TRBJ1-2; D possibly corresponds to TRBD1 (5 bases). The CDR3 runs to 16 residues. The ends were cut back, 1 base at V and 3 bases at J, with 15 bases in the middle. Looked up from germline, CDR1 is LGHNA and CDR2 is YNFKEQ. The CDR3 DNA sequence: TGTGCCAGCAGCCAAGTAGGCCAGGGAGTCGACTATGGCTACACCTTC. Protein product: CASSQVGQGVDYGYTF.

The chain uses TRBV19 and TRBJ2-7; 8 nucleotides agree with TRBD2. The CDR3 spans 15 residues. V trimming: 3 bases; J trimming: 2 bases; junction bases outside the gene matches: 6. Germline CDR1 LNHDA, CDR2 SQIVND (reference sequence). The CDR3, as DNA: TGTGCCAGTAGTATGACTAGCGCATACCCCTACGAGCAGTACTTC. This gives the protein CASSMTSAYPYEQYF.

The CDR3 region has the DNA TGTGCCAGCAGGGCGGGGAGTAGCAATCAGCCCCAGCATTTT. Translating gives CASRAGSSNQPQHF. The V and J genes are TRBV2 and TRBJ1-5; D uncertain. Trimming stripped 6 bases from V and 0 bases from J, with 9 bases between. The CDR3 is made up of 14 amino acids. The V gene's germline CDR1 is SNHLY and CDR2 FYNNEI.

The CDR3 DNA sequence: TGTGCCAGCAGCCTTATGCGGACGACAGGGTCTGGCTACACCTTC. This sequence encodes CASSLMRTTGSGYTF. The genes are TRBV11-1 and TRBJ1-2, with TRBD1 identical over 7 bases. The junction had 13 bases not matched to a gene; V was cut back by 5 bases and J by 7 bases. Germline CDR1 is SGHAT and CDR2 is FQDESV (reference sequence). The CDR3 loop spans 15 amino acids. The full variable domain, with the rest looked up from reference TRBV11-1 and TRBJ1-2, is EAEVAQSPRYKITEKSQAVAFWCDPISGHATLYWYRQILGQGPELLVQFQDESVVDDSQLPKDRFSAERLKGVDSTLKIQPAELGDSAMYLCASSLMRTTGSGYTFGSGTRLTVV.

Turning to this clonotype: A much bigger clone sits one base away, suggesting this may be a read error. In DNA, the CDR3 is TGTGCCAGCAGTGCCCGAGGGGGGTACAATGAGCAGTACTTC. As protein: CASSARGGYNEQYF. The chain employs TRBV6-1 and TRBJ2-7; D assignment may be TRBD1 or TRBD2 (6 bases each). Trimming left V 4 bases short and J 7 bases short, with 17 bases between. CDR1 is MNHNS and CDR2 is SASEGT in the germline V gene. The CDR3 contains 14 residues.

This clonotype was counted a few times. The rearrangement links TRBV29-1 to TRBJ2-7, with D perhaps given as TRBD1 or TRBD2 (5 bases each). This CDR3 is 14 amino acids long. The germline CDR1 and CDR2 sequences are SQVTM and ANQGSEA. V lost 2 bases to trimming and J lost 0 bases, with 11 bases between them. This chain's CDR3 is CSVEPWDGSYEQYF. For the CDR3, the DNA is TGCAGCGTTGAACCTTGGGACGGCTCCTACGAGCAGTACTTC.

In this sample, this clonotype turned up many times. Just one base apart from a much larger clone, this may be a read error. V is TRBV10-3 and J is TRBJ2-1, with 7 bases aligning to TRBD1. V was clipped by 7 bases and J by 4 bases; unmatched bases: 7. The CDR3 is 14 residues long. The germline CDR1 and CDR2 sequences are ENHRY and SYGVKD. CDR3 protein: CAITRQGRYNEQFF. The CDR3 DNA sequence: TGTGCCATCACCAGACAGGGTAGGTACAATGAGCAGTTCTTC.

CDR3 protein: CASSPPGRGNEQFF. CDR3 DNA: TGTGCCAGCAGTCCCCCAGGGCGGGGAAATGAGCAGTTCTTC. This chain joins TRBV25-1 and TRBJ2-1, with D perhaps TRBD2 (6 bases). The CDR3 consists of 14 residues. Germline V gene data show CDR1 as MGHDK and CDR2 as SYGVNS. V was shortened by 5 bases and J by 7 bases, with 15 bases between the two germline ends. The full variable domain, in which reference TRBV25-1 and TRBJ2-1 provide the parts outside the CDR3, is EADIYQTPRYLVIGTGKKITLECSQTMGHDKMYWYQQDPGMELHLIHYSYGVNSTEKGDLSSESTVSRIRTEHFPLTLESARPSHTSQYLCASSPPGRGNEQFFGPGTRLTVL.

This clonotype was seen many times. V is TRBV29-1 and J is TRBJ1-2, with a possible D match to TRBD1 (5 bases). The V gene lost 6 bases and the J gene lost 0 bases, with 14 bases spanning the gap. CDR3 length: 14 residues. From germline, CDR1 is SQVTM and CDR2 ANQGSEA. Written as DNA, the CDR3 is TGCAGCGTGGGGGTTGGGGCCTCTAACTATGGCTACACCTTC. Its protein is CSVGVGASNYGYTF.

This clonotype was counted ten times or more. The chain uses TRBV9 and TRBJ2-6; possible D gene TRBD2, 5 bases. Trimming pared 5 bases from V and 4 bases from J, leaving 13 bases between. Germline-derived CDR1 and CDR2 are SGDLS and YYNGEE. CDR3 size: 15 residues. The CDR3, as DNA: TGTGCCAGCAGTAAAGGGCCGGGAGGGGCCAACGTCCTGACTTTC. Protein sequence: CASSKGPGGANVLTF.

V gene TRBV5-1 combines with J gene TRBJ1-1; 11 bases map to TRBD1. In germline, CDR1 is SGHRS, CDR2 YFSETQ. The junction had 7 bases not matched to a gene; V was cut back by 4 bases and J by 2 bases. This CDR3 comprises 16 residues. CDR3 amino acids: CASSGDRGSLNTEAFF. In DNA form, the CDR3 reads TGCGCCAGCAGCGGGGACAGGGGGAGCCTTAACACTGAAGCTTTCTTT.

V gene TRBV30 combines with J gene TRBJ2-5; D gene unclear. Trimming took off 0 bases at V and 4 bases at J, with 9 bases between the two ends. The CDR3 loop spans 13 amino acids. From germline, CDR1 is GTSNPN and CDR2 SVGIG (reference sequence). The CDR3 sequence is CAWSVIPGETQYF. In nucleotides, the CDR3 is TGTGCCTGGAGTGTCATCCCGGGAGAGACCCAGTACTTC. Full variable domain (missing parts from reference TRBV30 and TRBJ2-5): SQTIHQWPATLVQPVGSPLSLECTVEGTSNPNLYWYRQAAGRGLQLLFYSVGIGQISSEVPQNLSASRPQDRQFILSSKKLLLSDSGFYLCAWSVIPGETQYFGPGTRLLVL.

The V and J genes are TRBV20-1 and TRBJ2-5; the D gene is possibly TRBD2 (6 bases). The CDR3 totals 13 residues. Germline V lookup: CDR1 DFQATT, CDR2 SNEGSKA (reference sequence). The V and J ends lost 3 bases and 4 bases respectively, with 12 bases between them. The CDR3 nucleotides are TGCAGTGCTAGCGCCGGGAGTTCAGAGACCCAGTACTTC. Its translation: CSASAGSSETQYF.

Details on this clonotype: One base away lies a much larger clone, so this may be a sequencing read error. The chain employs TRBV6-1 and TRBJ2-1; a possible D gene is TRBD2 (5 bases). Germline assignment: CDR1 MNHNS and CDR2 SASEGT. CDR3 length: 13 amino acids. Deletions cut 8 bases from V and 9 bases from J, with 17 bases between. For the CDR3, the DNA is TGTGCCAGCGGTGGGGAACTAGATGGTGAGCAGTTCTTC. Protein: CASGGELDGEQFF.

The chain recombines TRBV15 with TRBJ1-2; D might be TRBD1 (5 bases). In germline, CDR1 is LNHNV, CDR2 YYDKDF (reference sequence). This CDR3 has 17 residues. Trimming shortened V by 2 bases and J by 4 bases, and 20 bases separated the two germline ends. CDR3 loop: CATSRNRQTWTVYGYTF. The CDR3 DNA sequence: TGTGCCACCAGCAGAAATCGACAGACCTGGACCGTCTATGGCTACACCTTC.

The chain couples TRBV19 to TRBJ1-1, with TRBD1 matching 7 bases. The CDR3 is 16 residues long. After removal of 7 bases from V and 4 bases from J, the junction contained 15 bases not matched to a gene. The V gene's germline CDR1 is LNHDA and CDR2 SQIVND (reference sequence). The DNA of the CDR3 is TGTGCCAGTAATGACAGGGTGGTCTTAGATGGCACTGAAGCTTTCTTT. This translates into CASNDRVVLDGTEAFF.

The gene calls are TRBV9 and TRBJ1-1, with a possible D match to TRBD1 (5 bases). Germline loops: CDR1 SGDLS, CDR2 YYNGEE. This CDR3 region has 15 residues. Trimming pared 0 bases from V and 0 bases from J, leaving 9 bases between. CDR3 sequence reads: CASSVERQMNTEAFF. The CDR3 DNA sequence: TGTGCCAGCAGCGTAGAGAGACAGATGAACACTGAAGCTTTCTTT.

This clonotype was detected only once. The gene calls are TRBV19 and TRBJ1-1; possibly TRBD1 for D (5 bases). This CDR3 comprises 13 residues. V lost 6 bases and J lost 3, with 11 bases in between. Germline V CDR1 and CDR2: LNHDA, SQIVND (reference sequence). CDR3 region: CASSHSGYTEAFF. CDR3 DNA sequence: TGTGCCAGTAGCCACTCAGGGTACACTGAAGCTTTCTTT.

The V gene is TRBV7-9, the J gene TRBJ1-1; D remains ambiguous. The CDR3 has 13 amino acids. Germline CDR1 is SEHNR and CDR2 is FQNEAQ (reference sequence). Trimming removed 4 bases from V and 3 bases from J, with 9 bases in between. In DNA, the CDR3 is TGTGCCAGCAGCTCCAACGGGGACACTGAAGCTTTCTTT. Amino acids: CASSSNGDTEAFF.

This clonotype was seen repeatedly, ten times or more. The genes are TRBV19 and TRBJ2-7; D is uncertain. This CDR3 contains 12 residues. From germline, CDR1 is LNHDA and CDR2 SQIVND (reference sequence). V was cut by 3 bases and J by 1 base, with 4 bases left in between. CDR3 protein: CASSIGSYEQYF. Here the CDR3 DNA reads TGTGCCAGTAGTATCGGGTCCTACGAGCAGTACTTC.

This clonotype appeared many times. The chain uses TRBV5-1 and TRBJ1-5, with D perhaps TRBD1 (5 bases). Trimming left V 2 bases short and J 3 bases short, with 9 bases between. The V gene's germline CDR1 is SGHRS and CDR2 YFSETQ. This CDR3 is built from 14 residues. As DNA, the CDR3 is TGCGCCAGCAGCTTCGAGGGGAACAATCAGCCCCAGCATTTT. Translation: CASSFEGNNQPQHF. Full variable domain (rest looked up from reference TRBV5-1 and TRBJ1-5): KAGVTQTPRYLIKTRGQQVTLSCSPISGHRSVSWYQQTPGQGLQFLFEYFSETQRNKGNFPGRFSGRQFSNSRSEMNVSTLELGDSALYLCASSFEGNNQPQHFGDGTRLSIL.